The 16 T cell receptor beta chains given below trace back to one sample, sequenced in a study of cytomegalovirus exposure and HLA in healthy donors. Vbeta (60) and Jbeta (13) primers were used in the PCR. This table comes from immunoSEQ multiplex PCR, and its TCRdb copy is limited to in-frame clones, with some not included. This sample contains 150,000 to 250,000 clones. The sample consisted of PBMCs. The receptor source for this set is a boy younger than 18 in good health and CMV-seronegative.

J is TRBJ2-1 and V is TRBV7-9, with D perhaps TRBD1 (5 bases). Germline loops: CDR1 SEHNR, CDR2 FQNEAQ (reference sequence). This CDR3 is built from 17 residues. With 5 bases removed from V and 0 bases from J, the gap between germline ends came to 17 bases. The CDR3 is CASSPRAQGPSYNEQFF. In DNA form, the CDR3 reads TGTGCCAGCAGCCCAAGGGCCCAGGGCCCCTCCTACAATGAGCAGTTCTTC.

The chain links TRBV5-1 to TRBJ2-2; D unresolved. The CDR3 sequence is 16 residues long. Germline lookup yields CDR1 SGHRS and CDR2 YFSETQ. V dropped 0 bases and J dropped 2 bases, with 11 bases sitting between them. This chain's CDR3 is CASSLGSTANTGELFF. As DNA, the CDR3 is TGCGCCAGCAGCTTGGGTTCTACAGCAAACACCGGGGAGCTGTTTTTT.

This chain joins TRBV19 and TRBJ2-1, with TRBD1 matching 8 bases. The germline V gene encodes CDR1 LNHDA and CDR2 SQIVND (reference sequence). The CDR3 is made up of 13 amino acids. The V segment lost 8 bases and the J segment 5 bases; nucleotides outside the gene matches: 5. The CDR3 loop reads CASAGTGHNEQFF. The CDR3 DNA sequence: TGTGCCAGTGCCGGGACAGGCCACAATGAGCAGTTCTTC.

The rearrangement uses TRBV18 and TRBJ2-4; D ambiguous. The CDR3 length is 14 residues. The germline V gene has CDR1 KGHSH and CDR2 LQKENI. V gave up 2 bases and J gave up 5 bases, with 10 bases separating them. The CDR3, as DNA: TGTGCCAGCTCACCAGTCCGAACGGAAAACATTCAGTACTTC. Its translation: CASSPVRTENIQYF.

Here the CDR3 reads CSVDHTGTGGEEGYGYTF. The CDR3, as DNA: TGCAGCGTTGACCACACCGGGACAGGGGGCGAGGAAGGCTATGGCTACACCTTC. The gene calls are TRBV29-1 and TRBJ1-2; 12 nucleotides match TRBD1. V trimming: 3 bases; J trimming: 4 bases; junction bases outside the gene matches: 15. The CDR3 totals 18 residues. Germline V gene lookup returns CDR1 SQVTM and CDR2 ANQGSEA. Supplemented by reference TRBV29-1 and TRBJ1-2, the full variable domain reads SAVISQKPSRDICQRGTSLTIQCQVDSQVTMMFWYRQQPGQSLTLIATANQGSEATYESGFVIDKFPISRPNLTFSTLTVSNMSPEDSSIYLCSVDHTGTGGEEGYGYTFGSGTRLTVV.

This chain joins TRBV10-3 and TRBJ2-1; weak D call: TRBD1 (5 bases). Between the trimmed V and J ends, which lost 1 base and 0 bases, there was a span of 7 bases. Germline-derived CDR1 and CDR2 are ENHRY and SYGVKD. This CDR3 is built from 15 residues. For the CDR3, the DNA is TGTGCCATCAGTGAGTTCACAGGCTCCTACAATGAGCAGTTCTTC. Amino acid sequence: CAISEFTGSYNEQFF.

V is TRBV7-9 and J is TRBJ1-1; TRBD1 might be the D (5 bases). The germline CDR1 and CDR2 sequences are SEHNR and FQNEAQ (reference sequence). The CDR3 has 13 amino acids. Trimming removed 7 bases from V and 4 bases from J, with 13 bases in between. For the CDR3, the DNA is TGTGCCAGCACCCCGGGGGTCTCCACTGAAGCTTTCTTT. Protein: CASTPGVSTEAFF.

The chain has TRBV18 and TRBJ1-1; 7 bases are a match to TRBD1. The V and J ends lost 2 bases and 5 bases, in that order; junction bases with no gene match: 5. From germline, CDR1 is KGHSH and CDR2 LQKENI. The CDR3 loop spans 14 amino acids. The CDR3 bases are TGTGCCAGCTCACCAAATACAGGGGAAACTGAAGCTTTCTTT. It translates to CASSPNTGETEAFF.

The genes are TRBV13 and TRBJ2-5; TRBD1 matches 9 bases. Germline CDR1 and CDR2: PRHDT and FYEKMQ (reference sequence). With 5 bases clipped from V and 4 bases from J, the junction kept 5 bases outside the gene matches. The CDR3 loop spans 14 amino acids. This CDR3 reads CASSRRQGGETQYF. The CDR3 DNA follows: TGTGCCAGCAGCCGAAGACAGGGGGGAGAGACCCAGTACTTC.

The chain employs TRBV12-5 and TRBJ1-1; 10 bases agree with TRBD1. V lost 0 bases, J lost 0 bases, and 10 bases stayed unmatched. Germline-derived CDR1 and CDR2 are LGHNT and FRNRAP. The CDR3 consists of 19 residues. The CDR3: CASGLVFWTGGRLNTEAFF. CDR3 in DNA: TGTGCTAGTGGTTTGGTATTTTGGACAGGGGGAAGATTGAACACTGAAGCTTTCTTT.

The chain couples TRBV4-2 to TRBJ1-4; D is perhaps TRBD1 (6 bases). The CDR3 length is 15 residues. CDR1 is LGHNA and CDR2 is YNFKEQ in the germline V gene. The germline V and J ends were trimmed by 0 bases and 8 bases, with 13 bases remaining between them. The CDR3 DNA reads TGTGCCAGCAGCCAAGAAGCGACAGGAGCCGAAAAACTGTTTTTT. It encodes CASSQEATGAEKLFF.

The chain is built from TRBV5-1 and TRBJ1-4; D not certain. The length of the CDR3 is 14 residues. V lost 0 bases to trimming and J lost 8 bases, with 11 bases between them. The V gene's germline CDR1 is SGHRS and CDR2 YFSETQ. In DNA form, the CDR3 reads TGCGCCAGCAGCTTGGGAGGGATAGCCGAAAAACTGTTTTTT. This sequence encodes CASSLGGIAEKLFF.

This chain connects TRBV7-9 to TRBJ2-7; D ambiguous. The V end was cut by 5 bases, the J end by 6 bases, with 17 bases between. The CDR3 runs to 14 residues. Germline V gene data show CDR1 as SEHNR and CDR2 as FQNEAQ (reference sequence). The CDR3 reads CASSPTALAGEQYF. Here the CDR3 DNA reads TGTGCCAGCAGCCCAACAGCTCTGGCAGGCGAGCAGTACTTC.

The chain joins TRBV4-1 to TRBJ2-5; maybe TRBD2 (6 bases). The V and J ends lost 4 bases and 2 bases respectively, with 14 bases between them. Germline CDR1 MGHRA, CDR2 YSYEKL. This CDR3 has 15 residues. CDR3 region: CASSLGPGLQETQYF. In nucleotides, the CDR3 is TGCGCCAGCAGCCTTGGCCCGGGACTGCAAGAGACCCAGTACTTC.

V is TRBV30 and J is TRBJ2-7; 10 bases match TRBD1. The CDR3 covers 12 residues. Unmatched junction bases numbered 2, after V lost 5 bases and J lost 4 bases. CDR1 and CDR2 from the germline V gene are GTSNPN and SVGIG (reference sequence). CDR3 region: CAWGGQGYEQYF. CDR3 sequence (DNA): TGTGCCTGGGGGGGACAGGGGTACGAGCAGTACTTC. The full variable domain, in which reference TRBV30 and TRBJ2-7 provide the parts outside the CDR3, is SQTIHQWPATLVQPVGSPLSLECTVEGTSNPNLYWYRQAAGRGLQLLFYSVGIGQISSEVPQNLSASRPQDRQFILSSKKLLLSDSGFYLCAWGGQGYEQYFGPGTRLTVT.

The rearrangement joins TRBV5-6 to TRBJ1-1; 8 bases are shared with TRBD1. The CDR3 contains 13 residues. V lost 3 bases and J lost 4; bases outside the gene matches: 2. Germline V CDR1 and CDR2: SGHDT, YYEEEE. As DNA, the CDR3 is TGTGCCAGCAGCTCGACAGGGGCCACTGAAGCTTTCTTT. This translates into CASSSTGATEAFF.